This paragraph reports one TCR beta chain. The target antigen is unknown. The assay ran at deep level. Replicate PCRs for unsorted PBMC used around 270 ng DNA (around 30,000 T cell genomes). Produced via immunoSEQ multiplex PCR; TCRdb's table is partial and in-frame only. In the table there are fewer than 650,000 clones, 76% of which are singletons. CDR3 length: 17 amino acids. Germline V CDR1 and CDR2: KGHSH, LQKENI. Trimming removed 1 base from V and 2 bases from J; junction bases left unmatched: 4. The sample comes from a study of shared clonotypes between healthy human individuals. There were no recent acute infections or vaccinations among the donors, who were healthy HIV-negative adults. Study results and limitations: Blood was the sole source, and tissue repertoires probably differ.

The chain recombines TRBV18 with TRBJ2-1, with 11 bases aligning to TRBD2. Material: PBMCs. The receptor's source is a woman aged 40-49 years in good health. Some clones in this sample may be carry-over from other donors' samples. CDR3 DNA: TGTGCCAGCTCACCACTCGGGACTAGCGGCACCTACAATGAGCAGTTCTTC. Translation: CASSPLGTSGTYNEQFF.